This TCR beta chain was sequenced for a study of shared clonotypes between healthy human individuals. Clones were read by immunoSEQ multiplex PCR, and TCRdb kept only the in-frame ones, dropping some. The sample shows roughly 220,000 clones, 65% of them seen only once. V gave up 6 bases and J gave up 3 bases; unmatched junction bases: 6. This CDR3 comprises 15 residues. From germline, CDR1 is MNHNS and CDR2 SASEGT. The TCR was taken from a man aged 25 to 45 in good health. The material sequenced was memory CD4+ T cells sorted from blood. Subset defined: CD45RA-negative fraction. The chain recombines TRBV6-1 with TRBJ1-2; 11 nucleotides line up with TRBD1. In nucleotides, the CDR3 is TGTGCCAGCAGCGACCCGGGACAGGGGGACTATGGCTACACCTTC. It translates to CASSDPGQGDYGYTF.